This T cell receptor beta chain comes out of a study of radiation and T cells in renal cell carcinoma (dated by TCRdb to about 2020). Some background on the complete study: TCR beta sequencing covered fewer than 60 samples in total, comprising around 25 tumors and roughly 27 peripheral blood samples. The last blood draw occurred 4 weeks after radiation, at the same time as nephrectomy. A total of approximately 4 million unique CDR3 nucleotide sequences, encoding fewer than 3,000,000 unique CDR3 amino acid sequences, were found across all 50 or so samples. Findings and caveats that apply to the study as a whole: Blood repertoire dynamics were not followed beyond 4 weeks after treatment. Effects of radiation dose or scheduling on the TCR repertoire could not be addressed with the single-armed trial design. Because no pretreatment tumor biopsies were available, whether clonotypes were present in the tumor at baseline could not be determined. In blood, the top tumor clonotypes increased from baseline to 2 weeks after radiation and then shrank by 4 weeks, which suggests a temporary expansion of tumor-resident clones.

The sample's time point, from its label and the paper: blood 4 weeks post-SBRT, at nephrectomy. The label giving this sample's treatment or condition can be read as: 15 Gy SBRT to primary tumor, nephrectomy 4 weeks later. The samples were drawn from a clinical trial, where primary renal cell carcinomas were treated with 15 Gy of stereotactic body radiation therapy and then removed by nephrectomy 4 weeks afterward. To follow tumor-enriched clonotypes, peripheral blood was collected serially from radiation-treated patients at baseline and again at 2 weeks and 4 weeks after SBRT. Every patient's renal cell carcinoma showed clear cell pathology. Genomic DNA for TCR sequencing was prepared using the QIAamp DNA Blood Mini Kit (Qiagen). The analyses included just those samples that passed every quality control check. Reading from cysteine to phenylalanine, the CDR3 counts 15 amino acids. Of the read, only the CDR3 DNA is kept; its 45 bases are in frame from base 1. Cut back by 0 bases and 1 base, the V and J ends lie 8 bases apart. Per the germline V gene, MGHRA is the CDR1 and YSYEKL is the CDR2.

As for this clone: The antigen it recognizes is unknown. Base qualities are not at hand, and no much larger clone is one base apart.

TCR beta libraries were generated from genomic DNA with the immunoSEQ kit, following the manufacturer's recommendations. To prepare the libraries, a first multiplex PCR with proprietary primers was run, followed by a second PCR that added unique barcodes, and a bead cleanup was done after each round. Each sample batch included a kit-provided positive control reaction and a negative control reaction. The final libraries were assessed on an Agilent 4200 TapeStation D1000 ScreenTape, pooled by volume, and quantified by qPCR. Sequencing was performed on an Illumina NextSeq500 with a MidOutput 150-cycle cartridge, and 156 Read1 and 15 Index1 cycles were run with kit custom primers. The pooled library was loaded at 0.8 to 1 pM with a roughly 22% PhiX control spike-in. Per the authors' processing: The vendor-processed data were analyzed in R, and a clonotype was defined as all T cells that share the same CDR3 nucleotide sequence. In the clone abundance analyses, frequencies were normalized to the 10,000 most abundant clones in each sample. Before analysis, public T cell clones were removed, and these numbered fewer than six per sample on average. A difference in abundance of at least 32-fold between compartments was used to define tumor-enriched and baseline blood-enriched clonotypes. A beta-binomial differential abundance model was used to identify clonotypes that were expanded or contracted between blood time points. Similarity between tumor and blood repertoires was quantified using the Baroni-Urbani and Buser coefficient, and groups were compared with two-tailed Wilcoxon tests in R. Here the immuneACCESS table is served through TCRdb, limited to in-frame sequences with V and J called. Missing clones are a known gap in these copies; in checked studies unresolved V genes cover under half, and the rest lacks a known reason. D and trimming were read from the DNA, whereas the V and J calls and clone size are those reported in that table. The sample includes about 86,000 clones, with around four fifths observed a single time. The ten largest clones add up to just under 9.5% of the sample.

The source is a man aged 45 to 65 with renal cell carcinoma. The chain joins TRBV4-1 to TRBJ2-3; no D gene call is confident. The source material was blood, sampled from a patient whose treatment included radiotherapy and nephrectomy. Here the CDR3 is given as CASSQEEKRTDTQYF. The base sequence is TGCGCCAGCAGCCAAGAAGAGAAACGCACAGATACGCAGTATTTT.